These 27 T cell receptor beta chains were sequenced from one sample in a study of PD-1 blockade in classical Hodgkin lymphoma. Relapses following autologous stem cell transplantation were seen in all patients, with brentuximab vedotin exposure varying. The data were produced by immunoSEQ multiplex PCR, yet TCRdb's version contains in-frame clones alone and is incomplete. The table includes tens of thousands of clones, around 80% detected once. Sequenced material: peripheral blood mononuclear cells (PBMCs), taken before the second cycle of nivolumab. Receptor source: a human donor with classical Hodgkin lymphoma.

The chain joins TRBV2 to TRBJ2-1; 11 bases agree with TRBD2. The V segment lost 5 bases and the J segment 6 bases; nucleotides outside the gene matches: 6. This CDR3 region has 15 residues. Germline CDR1 is SNHLY and CDR2 is FYNNEI. The CDR3 loop is CASSQTSGTPNEQFF. The CDR3 DNA is TGTGCCAGCAGTCAGACTAGCGGGACTCCCAATGAGCAGTTCTTC.

This chain joins TRBV15 and TRBJ1-2; the D gene is possibly TRBD1 (6 bases). This CDR3 has 17 residues. V shed 0 bases and J shed 8 bases, with 22 bases lying between them. In germline, CDR1 is LNHNV, CDR2 YYDKDF (reference sequence). CDR3 region: CATSRERGSGTLWGYTF. For the CDR3, the DNA is TGTGCCACCAGCAGAGAACGAGGGAGCGGGACATTATGGGGCTACACCTTC.

There are a few counts of this clone. CDR3: CASSLARLSSYEQYF. DNA of the CDR3: TGTGCCAGCAGCTTAGCCAGGCTAAGCTCCTACGAGCAGTACTTC. The chain carries TRBV7-9 and TRBJ2-7; D gene uncertain. Trimming shortened V by 0 bases and J by 0 bases, and 9 bases separated the two germline ends. CDR1 is SEHNR and CDR2 is FQNEAQ in the germline V gene (reference sequence). The CDR3 loop spans 15 amino acids.

The chain carries TRBV28 and TRBJ2-5; 12 bases map to TRBD2. The V gene end was trimmed by 2 bases and the J gene end by 5 bases; junction bases not matched to a gene: 6. There are 16 residues in the CDR3. The germline V gene encodes CDR1 MDHEN and CDR2 SYDVKM. The CDR3 is CASSLRLAGGSETQYF. Here the CDR3 DNA reads TGTGCCAGCAGTTTACGTCTAGCGGGGGGGAGTGAGACCCAGTACTTC.

The CDR3 loop is CASSQDWVGDVSSYEQYF. The CDR3 DNA follows: TGCGCCAGCAGCCAAGATTGGGTAGGGGACGTTAGCTCCTACGAGCAGTACTTC. V and J are TRBV4-3 and TRBJ2-7; tentatively, D is TRBD1 or TRBD2 (5 bases each). The V end lost 0 bases, the J end lost 0 bases, and 18 bases lay between the germline ends. Germline-derived CDR1 and CDR2 are LGHNA and YSLEER. The CDR3 runs 18 residues.

The gene calls are TRBV11-2 and TRBJ1-1, with D tentatively TRBD1 (6 bases). CDR1 SGHAT and CDR2 FQNNGV come from the germline V gene. V gave up 4 bases and J gave up 0 bases, with 12 bases separating them. The length of the CDR3 is 15 residues. CDR3 region: CASSYTGTLNTEAFF. CDR3 coding DNA: TGTGCCAGCAGCTACACAGGGACGTTGAACACTGAAGCTTTCTTT.

V gene TRBV28 combines with J gene TRBJ1-3; D perhaps matches TRBD1 (5 bases). This CDR3 has 12 residues. V gave up 6 bases and J gave up 10 bases, with 13 bases separating them. The germline V gene encodes CDR1 MDHEN and CDR2 SYDVKM. In nucleotides, the CDR3 is TGTGCCAGCAGCCGCTCAGAGGGGACCATATATTTT. This gives the protein CASSRSEGTIYF.

The J gene is TRBJ2-7, the V gene TRBV5-4; 9 nucleotides line up with TRBD2. The CDR3 runs to 16 residues. The V and J ends lost 0 bases and 6 bases, in that order; junction bases with no gene match: 10. Germline values: CDR1 SGHNT, CDR2 YYREEE (reference sequence). Here the CDR3 reads CASSLADGSGRSEQYF. The CDR3 nucleotides read TGTGCCAGCAGCTTGGCCGATGGTAGCGGGAGATCCGAGCAGTACTTC. The full variable domain, rest sourced from reference TRBV5-4 and TRBJ2-7, is ETGVTQSPTHLIKTRGQQVTLRCSSQSGHNTVSWYQQALGQGPQFIFQYYREEENGRGNFPPRFSGLQFPNYSSELNVNALELDDSALYLCASSLADGSGRSEQYFGPGTRLTVT.

The rearrangement links TRBV30 to TRBJ2-7; maybe TRBD1 (5 bases). Trimming removed 3 bases from V and 5 bases from J, with 17 bases in between. Germline-derived CDR1 and CDR2 are GTSNPN and SVGIG (reference sequence). This CDR3 is built from 14 residues. CDR3 DNA: TGTGCCTGGAGGGCTGTTCGACAGTCCCACGAGCAGTACTTC. Protein product: CAWRAVRQSHEQYF.

The rearrangement links TRBV9 to TRBJ2-3, with 8 bases that match TRBD2. The ends lost 7 bases at V and 2 bases at J; junction bases unmatched: 9. Germline V gene sequence: CDR1 SGDLS, CDR2 YYNGEE. The CDR3 has 15 residues. The CDR3 coding sequence is TGTGCCAGCGGGGGAGGAGCGGGGGACACAGATACGCAGTATTTT. It is translated as CASGGGAGDTDTQYF.

The DNA for the CDR3 is TGTGCCAGTACCTTGGACGGGGCGGTTGATGGCTACACCTTC. Its protein is CASTLDGAVDGYTF. The chain is built from TRBV19 and TRBJ1-2, with D possibly being TRBD1 (5 bases). The V and J ends lost 7 bases and 6 bases respectively, with 18 bases between them. The CDR3 consists of 14 residues. Looked up from germline, CDR1 is LNHDA and CDR2 is SQIVND (reference sequence).

The genes are TRBV7-9 and TRBJ2-1; D perhaps matches TRBD2 (7 bases). The CDR3 extends over 16 amino acids. Looked up from germline, CDR1 is SEHNR and CDR2 is FQNEAQ (reference sequence). V lost 5 bases to trimming and J lost 3 bases, with 17 bases between them. The CDR3 spells CASSPKGGIGYNEQFF. The DNA of the CDR3 is TGTGCCAGCAGCCCAAAGGGGGGGATTGGCTACAATGAGCAGTTCTTC. Drawing the rest from reference TRBV7-9 and TRBJ2-1, the complete variable domain is DTGVSQNPRHKITKRGQNVTFRCDPISEHNRLYWYRQTLGQGPEFLTYFQNEAQLEKSRLLSDRFSAERPKGSFSTLEIQRTEQGDSAMYLCASSPKGGIGYNEQFFGPGTRLTVL.

The gene calls are TRBV18 and TRBJ1-1; tentative D call: TRBD1 (6 bases). The CDR3 totals 15 residues. In germline, CDR1 is KGHSH, CDR2 LQKENI. Trimming took 4 bases from V and 0 from J, leaving 12 bases between them. CDR3 in DNA: TGTGCCAGCTCACTACAGGGACAAGTGAACACTGAAGCTTTCTTT. The encoded protein is CASSLQGQVNTEAFF. Using reference TRBV18 and TRBJ1-1 for the parts outside the CDR3, the full variable domain is NAGVMQNPRHLVRRRGQEARLRCSPMKGHSHVYWYRQLPEEGLKFMVYLQKENIIDESGMPKERFSAEFPKEGPSILRIQQVVRGDSAAYFCASSLQGQVNTEAFFGQGTRLTVV.

This rearrangement joins TRBV9 to TRBJ2-3, with TRBD1 matching 8 bases. CDR1 and CDR2 from the germline V gene are SGDLS and YYNGEE. J lost 4 bases, V lost 4 bases, and 2 bases had no gene match. The length of the CDR3 is 13 residues. The DNA for the CDR3 is TGTGCCAGCAGCTTACAGGGGGCAGATACGCAGTATTTT. The encoded protein is CASSLQGADTQYF.

The gene calls are TRBV11-1 and TRBJ2-7; D might be TRBD2 (5 bases). Deletions cut 2 bases from V and 0 bases from J, with 11 bases between. Germline values: CDR1 SGHAT, CDR2 FQDESV (reference sequence). This CDR3 spans 15 amino acids. This CDR3 is CASSLLGLSSYEQYF. In DNA, the CDR3 is TGTGCCAGCAGCTTACTTGGACTGAGCTCCTACGAGCAGTACTTC.

The chain combines TRBV5-1 with TRBJ1-1, with D unresolved. Germline CDR1 reads SGHRS; CDR2 reads YFSETQ. Trimming removed 3 bases at V and 0 bases at J, with 9 bases between. The CDR3 runs to 14 residues. The CDR3 sequence is CASSSDLMNTEAFF. The CDR3 nucleotides read TGCGCCAGCAGCTCCGACCTGATGAACACTGAAGCTTTCTTT.

V usage is TRBV4-3 and J usage is TRBJ1-6, with D unresolved. CDR1 is LGHNA and CDR2 is YSLEER in the germline V gene. The CDR3 totals 15 residues. V was shortened by 0 bases and J by 7 bases, with 10 bases between the two germline ends. The DNA of the CDR3 is TGCGCCAGCAGCCAAGATTTAGTGGGAAATTCACCCCTCCACTTT. Residues: CASSQDLVGNSPLHF.

The chain has TRBV29-1 and TRBJ2-5; D is unresolved. The CDR3 runs to 16 residues. The V and J ends lost 8 bases and 2 bases respectively, with 24 bases between them. Looked up from germline, CDR1 is SQVTM and CDR2 is ANQGSEA. The CDR3 nucleotides read TGCAGCTCCACTGCGCAGGCATACGGCCTACAAGAGACCCAGTACTTC. It is translated as CSSTAQAYGLQETQYF.

V is TRBV30 and J is TRBJ2-7; 7 bases are shared with TRBD1. Germline CDR1 is GTSNPN and CDR2 is SVGIG (reference sequence). V shed 5 bases, J shed 0 bases, and the junction held 16 bases outside the gene matches. The CDR3 is 17 amino acids. CDR3 region: CAWQTRPGTASSYEQYF. The CDR3 nucleotides read TGTGCCTGGCAAACTCGGCCGGGGACAGCAAGCTCCTACGAGCAGTACTTC.

This clone has more than one count but fewer than ten. The genes are TRBV28 and TRBJ1-2; D is uncertain. In germline, CDR1 is MDHEN, CDR2 SYDVKM. The CDR3 is 12 residues long. Trimming took 7 bases from V and 4 from J, leaving 10 bases between them. CDR3 amino acids: CASTSGSYGYTF. CDR3 DNA sequence: TGTGCCAGCACCTCGGGGAGCTATGGCTACACCTTC.

The chain couples TRBV27 to TRBJ1-1, with 7 bases that match TRBD1. Germline CDR1 MNHEY, CDR2 SMNVEV (reference sequence). The junction had 5 bases not matched to a gene; V was cut back by 4 bases and J by 0 bases. The CDR3 extends over 15 amino acids. CDR3 DNA: TGTGCCAGCAGTTGGACAGGCATTCTGAACACTGAAGCTTTCTTT. It encodes CASSWTGILNTEAFF.

The gene calls are TRBV11-3 and TRBJ2-2; D uncertain. The length of the CDR3 is 13 residues. Trimming shortened V by 1 base and J by 3 bases, and 3 bases separated the two germline ends. The germline gives CDR1 SGHNT, CDR2 YENEEA. The DNA for the CDR3 is TGTGCCAGCAGCTTAGTTTACACCGGGGAGCTGTTTTTT. It specifies CASSLVYTGELFF.

The chain links TRBV5-4 to TRBJ2-5; 12 bases fit TRBD2. The V and J ends lost 0 bases and 0 bases, in that order; junction bases with no gene match: 3. Germline lookup yields CDR1 SGHNT and CDR2 YYREEE (reference sequence). The CDR3 consists of 17 residues. CDR3 nucleotides: TGTGCCAGCAGCTTGGGACTAGCGGGAGTTAACCAAGAGACCCAGTACTTC. It encodes CASSLGLAGVNQETQYF.

This rearrangement joins TRBV28 to TRBJ1-1; no clear D. In germline, CDR1 is MDHEN, CDR2 SYDVKM. CDR3 size: 12 residues. V lost 8 bases and J lost 5, with 12 bases in between. CDR3 loop: CASYQRGTEAFF. DNA for the CDR3: TGTGCCAGCTACCAACGGGGTACTGAAGCTTTCTTT.

The CDR3 coding sequence is TGCAGCGTTGATTCTCCAGGGGGGATTTACTATGGCTACACCTTC. Amino acid sequence: CSVDSPGGIYYGYTF. This chain connects TRBV29-1 to TRBJ1-2, with 7 bases matching TRBD1. With V trimmed by 3 bases and J by 3 bases, 10 bases remained unmatched. The CDR3 spans 15 residues. Germline-derived CDR1 and CDR2 are SQVTM and ANQGSEA.

This chain uses TRBV27 with TRBJ2-3; D assignment may be TRBD1 or TRBD2 (5 bases each). V was trimmed by 6 bases and J by 3 bases, leaving 16 bases between them. CDR1 MNHEY and CDR2 SMNVEV come from the germline V gene (reference sequence). The CDR3 spans 15 residues. Here the CDR3 DNA reads TGTGCCAGCAGGGCGCCCTGGGGGTTGACAGATACGCAGTATTTT. Encoded protein: CASRAPWGLTDTQYF.

This chain connects TRBV6-6 to TRBJ2-1; 8 nucleotides align to TRBD2. Germline lookup yields CDR1 MNHNY and CDR2 SVGAGI (reference sequence). The CDR3 is made up of 16 amino acids. Trimming at V came to 2 bases and at J to 8 bases, leaving 11 bases not matched to a gene. The CDR3 protein is CASSYGVAGFWDEQFF. Here the CDR3 DNA reads TGTGCCAGCAGTTACGGGGTAGCGGGGTTTTGGGATGAGCAGTTCTTC.